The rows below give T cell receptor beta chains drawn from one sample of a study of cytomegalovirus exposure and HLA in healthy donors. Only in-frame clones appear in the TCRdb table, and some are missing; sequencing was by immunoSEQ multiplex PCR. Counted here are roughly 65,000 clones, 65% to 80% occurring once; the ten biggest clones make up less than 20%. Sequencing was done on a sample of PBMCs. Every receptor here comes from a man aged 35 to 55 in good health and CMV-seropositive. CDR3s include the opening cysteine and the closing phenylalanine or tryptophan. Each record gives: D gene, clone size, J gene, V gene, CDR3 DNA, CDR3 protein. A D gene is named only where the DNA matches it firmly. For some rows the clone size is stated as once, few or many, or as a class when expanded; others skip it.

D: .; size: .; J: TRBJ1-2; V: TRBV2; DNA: TGTGCCAGCAGTGAAATAGAGGGGGGGCAAGGCTACACCTTC; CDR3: CASSEIEGGQGYTF
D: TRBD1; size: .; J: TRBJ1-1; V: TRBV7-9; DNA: TGTGCCAGCAGCTCCGGGACAGGGGGGATTAGGGGAGCTTTCTTT; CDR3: CASSSGTGGIRGAFF
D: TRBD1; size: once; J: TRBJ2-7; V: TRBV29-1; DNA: TGCAGCGTTGAAGTAGCCCACCAAGCGACAGGGATGGTATACGAGCAGTACTTC; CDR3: CSVEVAHQATGMVYEQYF
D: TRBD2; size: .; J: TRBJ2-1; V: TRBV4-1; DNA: TGCGCCAGCAGCCAAGATTTCGCGGGAGGGTCCTACAATGAGCAGTTCTTC; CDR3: CASSQDFAGGSYNEQFF
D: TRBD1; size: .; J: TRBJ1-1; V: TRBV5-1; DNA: TGCGCCAGCAGCTTGGCTGCGGGACAGGGGGATGAAGCTTTCTTT; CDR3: CASSLAAGQGDEAFF
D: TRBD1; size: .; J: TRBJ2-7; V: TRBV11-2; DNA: TGTGCCAGCCTTGGGGACAGGACCTACGAGCAGTACTTC; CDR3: CASLGDRTYEQYF
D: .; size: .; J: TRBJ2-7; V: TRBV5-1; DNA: TGCGCCAGCAGCGCGGGGATGGAGCAGTACTTC; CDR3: CASSAGMEQYF
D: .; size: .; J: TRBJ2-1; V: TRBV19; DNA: TGTGCCAGTAGTATAAGCTTTGAGCAGTTCTTC; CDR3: CASSISFEQFF
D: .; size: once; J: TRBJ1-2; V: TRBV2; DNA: TGTGCCAGCAGTGGTGACAGGATCTATGGCTACACCTTC; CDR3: CASSGDRIYGYTF
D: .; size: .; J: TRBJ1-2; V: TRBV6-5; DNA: TGTGCCAGCGGCCTTGAGGGCGAGAACTATGGCTACACCTTC; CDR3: CASGLEGENYGYTF
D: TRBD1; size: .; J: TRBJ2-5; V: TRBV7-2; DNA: TGTGCCAGCAGCTGGGGGGGACAGGGAATCCAAGAGACCCAGTACTTC; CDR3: CASSWGGQGIQETQYF
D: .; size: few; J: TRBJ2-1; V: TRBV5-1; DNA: TGCGCCAGCAGCTTGGTTTTCAACTCCTACAATGAGCAGTTCTTC; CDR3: CASSLVFNSYNEQFF
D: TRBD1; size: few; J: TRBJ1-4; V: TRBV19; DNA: TGTGCCAGTAGTACCCAGGGGGGCCGTAATGAAAAACTGTTTTTT; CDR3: CASSTQGGRNEKLFF
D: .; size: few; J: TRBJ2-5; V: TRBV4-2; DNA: TGTGCCAGCAGCTTCCGGGTAGAGACCCAGTACTTC; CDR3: CASSFRVETQYF
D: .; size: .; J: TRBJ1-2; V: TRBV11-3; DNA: TGTGCCAGCAGCCCCCTAGGGCAGGGGAGTGGTGGCTACACCTTC; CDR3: CASSPLGQGSGGYTF
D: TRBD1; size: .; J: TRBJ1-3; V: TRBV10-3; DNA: TGTGCCATCAGCACGGGACAGGGGGTTGGAAACACCATATATTTT; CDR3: CAISTGQGVGNTIYF
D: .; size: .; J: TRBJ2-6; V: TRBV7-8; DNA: TGTGCCAGCAGCTTTGTAATCTCTGGGGCCAACGTCCTGACTTTC; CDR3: CASSFVISGANVLTF
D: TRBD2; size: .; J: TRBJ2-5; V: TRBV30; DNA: TGTGCCTGGAGTCCTCTAGCGGGTGGGGAGACCCAGTACTTC; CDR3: CAWSPLAGGETQYF
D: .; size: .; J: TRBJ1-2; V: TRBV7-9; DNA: TGTGCCAGCAGTCCGAGCGGGGGGCTTGGCTATGGCTACACCTTC; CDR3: CASSPSGGLGYGYTF
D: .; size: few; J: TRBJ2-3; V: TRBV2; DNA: TGTGCCAGCTCCGCAAGGAGGGGCCCAGATACGCAGTATTTT; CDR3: CASSARRGPDTQYF
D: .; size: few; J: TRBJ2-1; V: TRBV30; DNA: TGTGCCTGGAGTTTGGAGGATGGGTCCTACAATGAGCAGTTCTTC; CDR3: CAWSLEDGSYNEQFF
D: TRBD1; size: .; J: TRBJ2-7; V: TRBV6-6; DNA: TGTGCCAGCAGTTATGTGGGACAGGGAAACTACGAGCAGTACTTC; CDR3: CASSYVGQGNYEQYF
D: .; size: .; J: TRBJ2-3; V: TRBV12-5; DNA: TGTGCTAGCGGACTATTCACAGATACGCAGTATTTT; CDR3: CASGLFTDTQYF
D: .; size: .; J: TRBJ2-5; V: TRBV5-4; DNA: TGTGCCAGCAGCCAGACAGGGGAGGGTAGAGAGACCCAGTACTTC; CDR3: CASSQTGEGRETQYF
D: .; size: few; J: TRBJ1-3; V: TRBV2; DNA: TGTGCCAGCAGGGCAGGGTATGGAAACACCATATATTTT; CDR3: CASRAGYGNTIYF
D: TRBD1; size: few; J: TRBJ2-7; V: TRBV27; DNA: TGTGCCAGCAGTCGGACAGGAACCTACGAGCAGTACTTC; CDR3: CASSRTGTYEQYF
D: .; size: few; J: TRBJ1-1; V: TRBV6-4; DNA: TGTGCCAGCAGTCCGACAGGTGGAAACACTGAAGCTTTCTTT; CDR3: CASSPTGGNTEAFF
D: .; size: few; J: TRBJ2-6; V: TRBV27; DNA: TGTGCCAGCAGTAAACCAGGGCCTGGGGCCAACGTCCTGACTTTC; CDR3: CASSKPGPGANVLTF
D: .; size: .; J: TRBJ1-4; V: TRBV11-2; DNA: TGTGCCAGCAGCCCCCCACCACTTGCAACTAATGAAAAACTGTTTTTT; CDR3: CASSPPPLATNEKLFF
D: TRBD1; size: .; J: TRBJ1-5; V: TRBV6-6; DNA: TGTGCCAGCAGACAGACAGGGGTCGGGCAGCCCCAGCATTTT; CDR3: CASRQTGVGQPQHF
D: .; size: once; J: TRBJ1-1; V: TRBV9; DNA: TGTGCCAGCAGCTCCCCAGGGAGCGGGGACACTGAAGCTTTCTTT; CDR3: CASSSPGSGDTEAFF